A single T cell receptor (beta chain) is shown here with its context. The donors were adults (healthy and HIV-negative) with no recent acute infections or vaccinations. This entry belongs to a study of shared clonotypes between healthy human individuals. Whole-study context: Serving as donors were a couple of women and three men, whose ages spanned 18 to 49.

Researchers divided each subset's genomic DNA evenly across several immunoSEQ plates. Generated by immunoSEQ multiplex PCR, the TCRdb table keeps only in-frame clones and is missing some. The repertoire consists of about half a million clones, with about 78% occurring once and the leading ten covering about 12%. Between the trimmed V and J ends, which lost 4 bases and 4 bases, there was a span of 7 bases. The length of the CDR3 is 13 residues. From germline, CDR1 is WNHNN and CDR2 SYGVQD (reference sequence). The rearrangement links TRBV10-1 to TRBJ2-2; a possible D gene is TRBD1 (5 bases). The material sequenced was PBMCs. This TCR was recovered from a woman aged 40 to 55 in good health. Some clones in this sample may be carry-over from other donors' samples. The CDR3 is CASSGRATGELFF. The CDR3 bases are TGCGCCAGCAGTGGCAGGGCCACCGGGGAGCTGTTTTTT.